The sequence of this T cell receptor (beta chain) was determined in a study of blood T cell repertoires in COVID-19. Study background: The origin of the acute and convalescent COVID-19 samples was the United States, Italy and Spain.

The CDR3 has 12 residues. Germline V CDR1 and CDR2: SEHNR, FQNEAQ (reference sequence). V lost 8 bases, J lost 4 bases, and 11 bases lay in between. Recruits, aged roughly 18 to 95 years, lived in under 25 US areas. Cohorts were assigned according to the clinical history that participants reported. The method was immunoSEQ multiplex PCR; TCRdb's version includes in-frame clones alone and lacks a portion of them. Of over 200,000 clones listed, approximately 89% are singletons. The sequenced sample consisted of PBMCs or T cells enriched from blood (not recorded which). The chain combines TRBV7-9 with TRBJ2-5; no definite D call. The source of this sequence is a woman between 25 and 40 years old who had been exposed to COVID-19. CDR3 amino acids: CASSVARETQYF. CDR3 sequence (DNA): TGTGCCAGCTCGGTGGCCCGAGAGACCCAGTACTTC.